What follows is one T cell receptor beta chain and its context. The antigen remains undetermined. This CDR3 is built from 16 residues. Germline-derived CDR1 and CDR2 are SGHNT and YENEEA. The ends lost 1 base at V and 4 bases at J; junction bases unmatched: 5. Making TCR cDNA involved 5'RACE template switching, which added UMIs and a universal primer site. TCRdb redid the calling of the 5' RACE reads with MiXCR, one entry per CDR3 protein. The sample includes tens of thousands of distinct CDR3 sequences, approximately 7.5% seen only once; the top ten take roughly 41%. This record comes from a study of T cells after yellow fever vaccination. Study results and limitations: Detected again after the booster were most primary-vaccination clones, at approximately 96% CD4 and around 91% CD8. Abundant clonotypes from the bulk population could contaminate FACS-sorted repertoires.

The clonotype originates from a man younger than 40 who received the YFV17D yellow fever vaccine. The sample was CD8+ T cells sorted from PBMCs, taken on the day of the yellow fever booster vaccination. The rearrangement uses TRBV11-3 and TRBJ2-2; 8 nucleotides line up with TRBD2. For the CDR3, the DNA is TGTGCCAGCAGCTTAGCGGTCGGGAGGGTCACCGGGGAGCTGTTTTTT. Translated, it gives CASSLAVGRVTGELFF.